The 15 T cell receptor beta chains reported below all come from one sample, sequenced in a study of blood T cell repertoires in COVID-19. The method was immunoSEQ multiplex PCR; TCRdb's version includes in-frame clones alone and lacks a portion of them. The sample lists 270,000 or so clones, roughly 89% occurring once. Sequencing input: peripheral blood. The source of these receptors is a woman in her 40s who had recovered from COVID-19.

The V call is TRBV11-2, the J call TRBJ1-5, with D possibly matching TRBD1 (6 bases). Trimming cost V 5 bases and J 3 bases, with 11 bases left between them. The germline CDR1 and CDR2 sequences are SGHAT and FQNNGV. The CDR3 length is 14 residues. The CDR3 loop reads CASSASGDNQPQHF. DNA for the CDR3: TGTGCCAGCAGCGCGTCAGGGGACAATCAGCCCCAGCATTTT.

The rearrangement uses TRBV6-5 and TRBJ2-1, with 8 bases fitting TRBD1. V trimming: 5 bases; J trimming: 6 bases; junction bases outside the gene matches: 6. Germline V gene lookup returns CDR1 MNHEY and CDR2 SVGAGI. The CDR3 covers 14 residues. This CDR3 reads CASSRQGWTNEQFF. CDR3 bases: TGTGCCAGCAGTAGACAGGGGTGGACCAATGAGCAGTTCTTC.

V is TRBV9 and J is TRBJ2-2; TRBD2 agrees at 13 bases. Germline values: CDR1 SGDLS, CDR2 YYNGEE. The CDR3 has 17 amino acids. V was clipped by 3 bases and J by 5 bases; unmatched bases: 7. CDR3 nucleotide sequence: TGTGCCAGCAGCGCACGGACTAGCGGGAGTGAAACCGGGGAGCTGTTTTTT. Translating gives CASSARTSGSETGELFF.

The V gene is TRBV11-3, the J gene TRBJ2-1, with 9 bases identical to TRBD1. The ends lost 1 base at V and 7 bases at J; junction bases unmatched: 8. The CDR3 runs to 16 residues. Germline loops: CDR1 SGHNT, CDR2 YENEEA. CDR3 region: CASSLGRTGAGNEQFF. The CDR3 bases are TGTGCCAGCAGCTTAGGGAGGACAGGGGCTGGAAATGAGCAGTTCTTC.

The chain carries TRBV5-1 and TRBJ2-7, with D maybe TRBD1 (6 bases). The V and J ends lost 4 bases and 3 bases respectively, with 17 bases between them. The CDR3 is 15 residues long. Germline loops: CDR1 SGHRS, CDR2 YFSETQ. DNA for the CDR3: TGCGCCAGCAGCCCAGTCCGGGGACAAGACTACGAGCAGTACTTC. Amino acid sequence: CASSPVRGQDYEQYF.

The chain joins TRBV18 to TRBJ2-5; TRBD1 is a possible D gene (6 bases). There are 17 residues in the CDR3. Germline lookup yields CDR1 KGHSH and CDR2 LQKENI. V lost 2 bases and J lost 5, with 21 bases in between. The DNA for the CDR3 is TGTGCCAGCTCACCAGTTGTTACAGGGAACGGCGGGGAGACCCAGTACTTC. The encoded protein is CASSPVVTGNGGETQYF. The whole variable domain, remainder taken from reference TRBV18 and TRBJ2-5, is NAGVMQNPRHLVRRRGQEARLRCSPMKGHSHVYWYRQLPEEGLKFMVYLQKENIIDESGMPKERFSAEFPKEGPSILRIQQVVRGDSAAYFCASSPVVTGNGGETQYFGPGTRLLVL.

This chain links TRBV21-1 with TRBJ2-5; TRBD2 is the table's D call and was not checked against the DNA. TRBV21-1 is given as a pseudogene. The CDR3 is made up of 18 amino acids. CDR3 sequence: CASSPGEGLAGVGETQYF. For the CDR3, the DNA is TGTGCCAGCAGCCCGGGGGAGGGGCTAGCGGGAGTCGGAGAGACCCAGTACTTC.

The V gene is TRBV11-3, the J gene TRBJ2-1; D possibly corresponds to TRBD2 (6 bases). There are 13 residues in the CDR3. From germline, CDR1 is SGHNT and CDR2 YENEEA. The V end lost 2 bases, the J end lost 6 bases, and 8 bases lay between the germline ends. The CDR3 protein is CASSLWGGNEQFF. Written as DNA, the CDR3 is TGTGCCAGCAGCTTATGGGGAGGCAATGAGCAGTTCTTC.

The chain uses TRBV21-1 and TRBJ2-7; TRBD2 is taken as the D call from the table, unchecked against the DNA. TRBV21-1 corresponds to a pseudogene. CDR3 length: 14 residues. This CDR3 is CASSKVTSSYEQYF. In DNA form, the CDR3 reads TGTGCCAGCAGCAAAGTTACTAGCTCCTACGAGCAGTACTTC.

The chain joins TRBV2 to TRBJ2-7; 9 positions agree with TRBD2. Losses at the gene ends were 6 bases for V and 3 bases for J; bases not matched to a gene: 9. The CDR3 runs to 15 residues. CDR1 is SNHLY, CDR2 FYNNEI, per germline. DNA of the CDR3: TGTGCCAGCAGGAGACTAGCGGCGGGAGGCTACGAGCAGTACTTC. Protein product: CASRRLAAGGYEQYF.

The CDR3 loop reads CASSVARASSYNEQFF. Here the CDR3 DNA reads TGTGCCAGCAGCGTAGCTAGAGCGAGTTCCTACAATGAGCAGTTCTTC. J is TRBJ2-1 and V is TRBV9; no definite D call. The CDR3 loop spans 16 amino acids. Germline V lookup: CDR1 SGDLS, CDR2 YYNGEE. V gave up 0 bases and J gave up 1 base, with 11 bases separating them.

The CDR3 sequence: CASSSDIAGGRHEQFF. In DNA, the CDR3 is TGTGCCAGCAGCTCGGACATAGCGGGAGGGAGACATGAGCAGTTCTTC. The genes are TRBV7-3 and TRBJ2-1, with TRBD2 identical over 11 bases. V dropped 4 bases and J dropped 8; count of bases not matched to a gene: 10. The germline V gene has CDR1 SGHTA and CDR2 FQGTGA. The length of the CDR3 is 16 residues. The full variable domain, in which reference TRBV7-3 and TRBJ2-1 provide the parts outside the CDR3, is GAGVSQTPSNKVTEKGKYVELRCDPISGHTALYWYRQSLGQGPEFLIYFQGTGAADDSGLPNDRFFAVRPEGSVSTLKIQRTERGDSAVYLCASSSDIAGGRHEQFFGPGTRLTVL.

V is TRBV6-2 or TRBV6-3 and J is TRBJ2-3; D perhaps matches TRBD1 (6 bases). This CDR3 contains 16 residues. The germline gives CDR1 MNHEY, CDR2 SVGEGT. The V end lost 5 bases, the J end lost 0 bases, and 15 bases lay between the germline ends. The CDR3 protein is CASSKPPGTSTDTQYF. The DNA for the CDR3 is TGTGCCAGCAGTAAGCCACCCGGGACAAGCACAGATACGCAGTATTTT.

V is TRBV6-5 and J is TRBJ1-5; the D gene is possibly TRBD1 (5 bases). The CDR3 consists of 14 residues. Trimming took off 6 bases at V and 3 bases at J, with 12 bases between the two ends. Germline-derived CDR1 and CDR2 are MNHEY and SVGAGI. The CDR3 reads CASRRGGTNQPQHF. In nucleotides, the CDR3 is TGTGCCAGCAGAAGAGGAGGGACCAATCAGCCCCAGCATTTT.

The chain recombines TRBV15 with TRBJ2-5, with 7 bases matching TRBD1. V dropped 3 bases and J dropped 7; count of bases not matched to a gene: 11. CDR1 is LNHNV and CDR2 is YYDKDF in the germline V gene (reference sequence). The CDR3 extends over 15 amino acids. CDR3 sequence (DNA): TGTGCCACCAGCAGGGCTACCGGGACAGCGTTGACCCAGTACTTC. Its protein product is CATSRATGTALTQYF. The whole variable domain, remainder taken from reference TRBV15 and TRBJ2-5, is DAMVIQNPRYQVTQFGKPVTLSCSQTLNHNVMYWYQQKSSQAPKLLFHYYDKDFNNEADTPDNFQSRRPNTSFCFLDIRSPGLGDTAMYLCATSRATGTALTQYFGPGTRLLVL.